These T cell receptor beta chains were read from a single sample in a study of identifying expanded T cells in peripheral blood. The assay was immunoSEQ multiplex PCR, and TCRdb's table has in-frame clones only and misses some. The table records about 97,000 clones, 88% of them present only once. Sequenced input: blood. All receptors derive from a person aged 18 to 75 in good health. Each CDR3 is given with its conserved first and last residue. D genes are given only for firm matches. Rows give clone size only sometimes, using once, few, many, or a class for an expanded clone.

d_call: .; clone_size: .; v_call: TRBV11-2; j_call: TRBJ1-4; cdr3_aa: CASSHRADSNEKLFF; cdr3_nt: TGTGCCAGCAGCCACCGGGCGGACTCTAATGAAAAACTGTTTTTT
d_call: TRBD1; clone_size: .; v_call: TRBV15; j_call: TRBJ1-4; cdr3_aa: CATSNRQGAYEKLFF; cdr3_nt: TGTGCCACCAGCAATCGACAGGGGGCATATGAAAAACTGTTTTTT
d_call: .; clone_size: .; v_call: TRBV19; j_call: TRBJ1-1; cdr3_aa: CASSPQGPATGEAFF; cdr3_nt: TGTGCCAGTAGTCCCCAAGGGCCGGCGACGGGTGAAGCTTTCTTT
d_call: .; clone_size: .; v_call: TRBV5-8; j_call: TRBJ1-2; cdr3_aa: CASSFGQLYGYTF; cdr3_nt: TGTGCCAGCAGCTTTGGGCAGCTCTATGGCTACACCTTC
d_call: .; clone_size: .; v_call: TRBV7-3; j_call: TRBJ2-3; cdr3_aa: CASRLNSGSSDTQYF; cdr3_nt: TGTGCCAGCAGGCTTAATTCCGGGAGCTCAGATACGCAGTATTTT
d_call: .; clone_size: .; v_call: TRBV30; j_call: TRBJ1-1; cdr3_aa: CAWRVQPNTEAFF; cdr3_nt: TGTGCCTGGAGAGTGCAACCCAACACTGAAGCTTTCTTT
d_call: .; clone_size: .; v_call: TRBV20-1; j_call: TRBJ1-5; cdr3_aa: CSASFGQPQHF; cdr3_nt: TGCAGTGCTAGTTTTGGTCAGCCCCAGCATTTT
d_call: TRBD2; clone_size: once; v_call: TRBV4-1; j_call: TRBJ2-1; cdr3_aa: CASSPPGLAGRNEQFF; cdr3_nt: TGCGCCAGCAGCCCGCCGGGACTAGCGGGGCGCAATGAGCAGTTCTTC
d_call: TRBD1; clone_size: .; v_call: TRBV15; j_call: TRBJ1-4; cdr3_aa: CATSRGQGEDEKLFF; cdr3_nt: TGTGCCACCAGCAGGGGACAGGGAGAGGATGAAAAACTGTTTTTT
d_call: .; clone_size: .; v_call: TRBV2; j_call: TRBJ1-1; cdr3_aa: CASSEYGQTTGTEAFF; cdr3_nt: TGTGCCAGCAGTGAATATGGCCAGACCACAGGCACTGAAGCTTTCTTT
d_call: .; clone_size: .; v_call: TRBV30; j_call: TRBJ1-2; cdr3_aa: CAWAGPNYGYTF; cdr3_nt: TGTGCCTGGGCGGGACCCAACTATGGCTACACCTTC
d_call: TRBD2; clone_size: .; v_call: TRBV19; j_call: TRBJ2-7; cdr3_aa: CASSVRLADYEQYF; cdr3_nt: TGTGCCAGTAGTGTCCGACTAGCGGACTACGAGCAGTACTTC
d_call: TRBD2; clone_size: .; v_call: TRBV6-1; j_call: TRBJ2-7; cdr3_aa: CASRNTGLNEQYF; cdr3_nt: TGTGCCAGCAGAAATACGGGACTAAACGAGCAGTACTTC
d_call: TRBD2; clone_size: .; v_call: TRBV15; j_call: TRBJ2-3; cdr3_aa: CATSRDQRGREDTQYF; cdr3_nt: TGTGCCACCAGCAGAGATCAGCGGGGAAGGGAAGATACGCAGTATTTT
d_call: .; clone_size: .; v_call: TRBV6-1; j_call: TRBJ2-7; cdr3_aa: CASNLGLHSYEQYF; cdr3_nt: TGTGCCAGCAACTTGGGACTTCACTCCTACGAGCAGTACTTC
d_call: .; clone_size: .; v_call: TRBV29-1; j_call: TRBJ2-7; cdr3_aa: CSVEEWATLGYEQYF; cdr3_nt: TGCAGCGTTGAAGAATGGGCTACTCTCGGGTACGAGCAGTACTTC
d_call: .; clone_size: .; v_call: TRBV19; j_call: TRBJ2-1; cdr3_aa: CASSRRGSNEQFF; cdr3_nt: TGTGCCAGTAGTCGCAGGGGATCCAATGAGCAGTTCTTC
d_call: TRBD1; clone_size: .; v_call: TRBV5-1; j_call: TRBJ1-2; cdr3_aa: CASSPGTALRGYTF; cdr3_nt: TGCGCCAGCAGCCCTGGGACAGCTCTGAGGGGCTACACCTTC
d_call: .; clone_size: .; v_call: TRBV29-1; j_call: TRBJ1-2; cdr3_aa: CSVLHGGNYGYTF; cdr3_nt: TGCAGCGTTCTACATGGCGGGAACTATGGCTACACCTTC
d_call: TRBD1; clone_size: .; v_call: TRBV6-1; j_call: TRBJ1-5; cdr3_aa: CASSEGRQGYRPQHF; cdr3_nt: TGTGCCAGCAGTGAAGGGAGACAGGGGTATCGGCCCCAGCATTTT
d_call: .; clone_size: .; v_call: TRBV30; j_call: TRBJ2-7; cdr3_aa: CAWSVWGPSYEQYF; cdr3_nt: TGTGCCTGGAGTGTCTGGGGGCCCTCCTACGAGCAGTACTTC
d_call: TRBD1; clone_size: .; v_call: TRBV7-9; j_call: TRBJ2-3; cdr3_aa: CASSLRQGRTDTQYF; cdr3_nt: TGTGCCAGCAGCTTAAGACAGGGAAGGACAGATACGCAGTATTTT
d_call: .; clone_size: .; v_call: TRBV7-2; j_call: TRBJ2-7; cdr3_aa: CASSPQEGALDEQYF; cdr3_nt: TGTGCCAGCAGCCCTCAGGAGGGGGCGCTGGACGAGCAGTACTTC
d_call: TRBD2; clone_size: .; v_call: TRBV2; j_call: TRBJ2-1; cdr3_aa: CASRGLAGNEQFF; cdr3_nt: TGTGCCAGCAGGGGACTAGCGGGAAATGAGCAGTTCTTC
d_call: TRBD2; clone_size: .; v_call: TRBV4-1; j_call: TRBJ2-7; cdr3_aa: CASSQDRDGRAYEQYF; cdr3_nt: TGCGCCAGCAGCCAAGATAGGGACGGGAGGGCCTACGAGCAGTACTTC
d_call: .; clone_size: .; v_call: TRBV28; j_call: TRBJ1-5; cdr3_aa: CASSLRSNQPQHF; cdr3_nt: TGTGCCAGCAGTTTAAGAAGCAATCAGCCCCAGCATTTT
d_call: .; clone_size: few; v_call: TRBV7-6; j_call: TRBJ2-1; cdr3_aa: CASSGVYNEQFF; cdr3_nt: TGTGCCAGCAGCGGCGTTTACAATGAGCAGTTCTTC
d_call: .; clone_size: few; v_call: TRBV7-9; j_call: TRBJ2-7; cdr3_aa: CASSLASPPYEQYF; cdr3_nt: TGTGCCAGCAGCTTAGCGTCACCTCCCTACGAGCAGTACTTC
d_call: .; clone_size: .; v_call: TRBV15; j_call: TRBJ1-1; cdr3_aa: CATSRDPGTTLEAFF; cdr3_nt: TGTGCCACCAGCAGAGATCCCGGGACAACCCTTGAAGCTTTCTTT
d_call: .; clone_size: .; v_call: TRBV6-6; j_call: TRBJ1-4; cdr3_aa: CASSYPGTYEKLFF; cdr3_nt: TGTGCCAGCAGTTACCCAGGGACCTATGAAAAACTGTTTTTT
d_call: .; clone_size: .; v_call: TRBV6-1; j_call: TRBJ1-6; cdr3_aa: CASSEGRGGVSYNSPLHF; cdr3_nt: TGTGCCAGCAGTGAAGGAAGGGGAGGGGTTTCCTATAATTCACCCCTCCACTTT
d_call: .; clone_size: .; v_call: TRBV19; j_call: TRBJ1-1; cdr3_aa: CASSIVSGPNTEAFF; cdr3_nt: TGTGCCAGTAGTATAGTATCAGGGCCGAACACTGAAGCTTTCTTT
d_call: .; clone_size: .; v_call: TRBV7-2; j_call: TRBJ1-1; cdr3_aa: CASSSWGRAGTEAFF; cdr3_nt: TGTGCCAGCAGCTCCTGGGGCAGGGCCGGGACTGAAGCTTTCTTT
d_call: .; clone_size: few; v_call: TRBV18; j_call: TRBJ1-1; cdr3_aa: CASSPGDGTEAFF; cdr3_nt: TGTGCCAGCTCACCAGGGGACGGCACTGAAGCTTTCTTT
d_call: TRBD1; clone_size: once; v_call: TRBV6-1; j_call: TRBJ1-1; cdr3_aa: CASSDILVSSRTGGTEAFF; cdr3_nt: TGTGCCAGCAGTGACATCCTCGTCTCCTCAAGGACAGGGGGCACTGAAGCTTTCTTT
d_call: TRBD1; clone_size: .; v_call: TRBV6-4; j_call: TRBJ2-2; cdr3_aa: CASSDLYYGTGNTGELFF; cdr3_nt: TGTGCCAGCAGTGACTTATATTATGGGACAGGGAACACCGGGGAGCTGTTTTTT
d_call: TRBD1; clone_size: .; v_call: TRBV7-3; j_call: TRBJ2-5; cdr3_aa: CASSFPRQGAGTQYF; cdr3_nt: TGTGCCAGCAGCTTCCCCCGACAGGGGGCGGGGACCCAGTACTTC
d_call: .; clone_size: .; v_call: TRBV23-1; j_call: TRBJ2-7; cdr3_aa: CASSHGHFYEQYF; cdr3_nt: TGCGCCAGCAGTCACGGACACTTCTACGAGCAGTACTTC
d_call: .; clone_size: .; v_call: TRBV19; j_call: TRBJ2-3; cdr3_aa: CASSNSAGELVYTQYF; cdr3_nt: TGTGCCAGTAGTAATTCAGCAGGGGAGCTTGTGTATACGCAGTATTTT
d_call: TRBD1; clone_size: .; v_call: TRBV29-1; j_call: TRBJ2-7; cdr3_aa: CSVASAGTAYYEQYF; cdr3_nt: TGCAGCGTTGCGAGTGCCGGGACAGCTTACTACGAGCAGTACTTC
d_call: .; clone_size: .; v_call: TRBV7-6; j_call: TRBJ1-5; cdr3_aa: CASSETVNNQPQHF; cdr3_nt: TGTGCCAGCAGCGAGACGGTAAATAATCAGCCCCAGCATTTT
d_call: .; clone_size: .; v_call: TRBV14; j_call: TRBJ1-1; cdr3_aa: CASSRITGNTEAFF; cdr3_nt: TGTGCCAGCAGCCGCATCACAGGGAACACTGAAGCTTTCTTT
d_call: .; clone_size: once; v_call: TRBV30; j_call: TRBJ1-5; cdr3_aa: CAWSVRGASQPQHF; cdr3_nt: TGTGCCTGGAGTGTACGGGGGGCTTCTCAGCCCCAGCATTTT
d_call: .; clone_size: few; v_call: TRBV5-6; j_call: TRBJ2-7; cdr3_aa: CASSLNYEQYF; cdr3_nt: TGTGCCAGCAGCTTGAACTACGAGCAGTACTTC
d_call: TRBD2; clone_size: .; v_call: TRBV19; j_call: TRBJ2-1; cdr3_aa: CASSLTRLAGGTTNEQFF; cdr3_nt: TGTGCCAGTAGTCTCACCCGACTAGCGGGGGGGACTACGAATGAGCAGTTCTTC
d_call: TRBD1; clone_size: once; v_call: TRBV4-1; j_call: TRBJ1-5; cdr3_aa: CASSRNTGQMNQPQHF; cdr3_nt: TGCGCCAGCAGCCGCAACACGGGACAGATGAATCAGCCCCAGCATTTT
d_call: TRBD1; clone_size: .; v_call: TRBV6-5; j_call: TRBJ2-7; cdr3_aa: CASSLETGSYEQYF; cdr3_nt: TGTGCCAGCAGTTTAGAGACAGGGTCGTACGAGCAGTACTTC
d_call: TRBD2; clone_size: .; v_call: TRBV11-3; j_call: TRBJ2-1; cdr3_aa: CASSVSGGAREFF; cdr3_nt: TGTGCCAGCAGCGTTAGCGGGGGGGCGAGGGAGTTCTTC
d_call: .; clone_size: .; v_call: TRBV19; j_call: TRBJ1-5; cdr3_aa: CASSKGDNTGSAQRPQHF; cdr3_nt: TGTGCCAGTAGTAAAGGGGACAACACGGGCAGCGCCCAGCGGCCCCAGCATTTT